These 28 T cell receptor beta chains were sequenced from one sample in a study of graft-versus-host responses after intestinal transplantation. The protocol was immunoSEQ multiplex PCR, while the TCRdb copy is restricted to in-frame clones and leaves out a portion. The sample lists 81,000 or so clones; 90% to 95% were seen once. Their target antigens are unknown. The specimen was unstimulated CD8+ T cells sorted from spleen or lymph node cells, collected before transplant. These receptors all come from a human donor who was the organ donor for an intestinal transplant.

The chain recombines TRBV18 with TRBJ2-4, with 8 bases matching TRBD2. Germline V gene data show CDR1 as KGHSH and CDR2 as LQKENI. The length of the CDR3 is 18 residues. The junction had 14 bases not matched to a gene; V was cut back by 3 bases and J by 4 bases. CDR3 in amino acids: CASSPRRGSGEWKNIQYF. The CDR3 region has the DNA TGTGCCAGCTCACCCCGACGGGGTAGCGGGGAATGGAAAAACATTCAGTACTTC.

V gene TRBV21-1 combines with J gene TRBJ2-7; the table's TRBD2 call for D was not verified on the DNA. TRBV21-1 is reported as a pseudogene. There are 15 residues in the CDR3. The CDR3 bases are TGTGCCAGCAGCAATGAAGGGAAACTAGCCTCCGTCCCGTACTTC. Translating gives CASSNEGKLASVPYF.

The chain links TRBV7-2 to TRBJ1-1; D perhaps matches TRBD1 (5 bases). The CDR3 loop spans 14 amino acids. Deletions cut 5 bases from V and 4 bases from J, with 14 bases between. In germline, CDR1 is SGHTA, CDR2 FQGNSA. The CDR3 nucleotides are TGTGCCAGCAGCCAGAGACAGACTCCCACTGAAGCTTTCTTT. This encodes CASSQRQTPTEAFF.

The J gene is TRBJ2-7, the V gene TRBV7-2; 13 bases line up with TRBD2. There are 17 residues in the CDR3. Germline loops: CDR1 SGHTA, CDR2 FQGNSA. The V and J ends lost 0 bases and 3 bases, in that order; junction bases with no gene match: 5. The CDR3 nucleotides are TGTGCCAGCAGCTTAGCGCGGGGGACTAGCGGGAACTACGAGCAGTACTTC. Protein sequence: CASSLARGTSGNYEQYF.

This clone appeared a single time. The CDR3 reads CASSYSLAGANEQFF. CDR3 nucleotides: TGTGCCAGCAGTTACAGCCTAGCGGGAGCCAATGAGCAGTTCTTC. The V and J genes are TRBV6-6 and TRBJ2-1, with 10 bases fitting TRBD2. Germline CDR1 reads MNHNY; CDR2 reads SVGAGI (reference sequence). The J segment lost 6 bases and the V segment lost 2 bases, leaving 4 bases of the junction unmatched. CDR3 length: 15 residues.

V and J are TRBV12-5 and TRBJ2-1; 8 nucleotides align to TRBD2. This CDR3 is 15 amino acids long. Per the germline V gene, CDR1 is LGHNT and CDR2 is FRNRAP. With 6 bases clipped from V and 5 bases from J, the junction kept 9 bases outside the gene matches. DNA of the CDR3: TGTGCTAGTGGAGTAGTTAGCGGGACTAACAATGAGCAGTTCTTC. Its protein product is CASGVVSGTNNEQFF.

The genes are TRBV28 and TRBJ2-1; D not resolved. V dropped 6 bases and J dropped 0 bases, with 9 bases sitting between them. The CDR3 runs to 14 residues. Germline V gene data show CDR1 as MDHEN and CDR2 as SYDVKM. For the CDR3, the DNA is TGTGCCAGCAGAACCCCGAGCTCCTACAATGAGCAGTTCTTC. It specifies CASRTPSSYNEQFF.

The V call is TRBV4-1, the J call TRBJ1-2; D is perhaps TRBD1 (5 bases). Per the germline V gene, CDR1 is MGHRA and CDR2 is YSYEKL. Trimming stripped 3 bases from V and 1 base from J, with 15 bases between. The CDR3 extends over 16 amino acids. CDR3 sequence: CASSHLNPTVNYGYTF. The DNA of the CDR3 is TGCGCCAGCAGCCACCTGAATCCGACAGTTAACTATGGCTACACCTTC.

The chain combines TRBV30 with TRBJ1-5, with D unresolved. In germline, CDR1 is GTSNPN, CDR2 SVGIG (reference sequence). CDR3 length: 13 residues. V lost 1 base to trimming and J lost 0 bases, with 4 bases between them. The CDR3 protein is CAWSGHSNQPQHF. CDR3 bases: TGTGCCTGGAGTGGGCATAGCAATCAGCCCCAGCATTTT. The full variable domain, in which reference TRBV30 and TRBJ1-5 provide the parts outside the CDR3, is SQTIHQWPATLVQPVGSPLSLECTVEGTSNPNLYWYRQAAGRGLQLLFYSVGIGQISSEVPQNLSASRPQDRQFILSSKKLLLSDSGFYLCAWSGHSNQPQHFGDGTRLSIL.

This clone was counted once. The V gene is TRBV28, the J gene TRBJ2-1, with TRBD2 matching over 11 bases. This CDR3 has 17 residues. Per germline, CDR1 MDHEN and CDR2 SYDVKM. V dropped 0 bases and J dropped 7; count of bases not matched to a gene: 8. The CDR3 bases are TGTGCCAGCAGTTTATGTCCGACTAGCGGGAATGGGAATGAGCAGTTCTTC. Translation: CASSLCPTSGNGNEQFF.

The CDR3 DNA reads TGTGCCAGCAGTGAGACTAAAGATCGGACCGGGGAGCTGTTTTTT. Its translation is CASSETKDRTGELFF. This chain connects TRBV6-1 to TRBJ2-2; D might be TRBD2 (5 bases). V lost 3 bases and J 5 bases, leaving 13 bases between the germline ends. This CDR3 spans 15 amino acids. The V gene's germline CDR1 is MNHNS and CDR2 SASEGT.

This chain joins TRBV27 and TRBJ2-1; D is possibly TRBD2 (6 bases). Per germline, CDR1 MNHEY and CDR2 SMNVEV (reference sequence). The CDR3 has 15 amino acids. The V and J ends lost 6 bases and 5 bases respectively, with 17 bases between them. CDR3 DNA sequence: TGTGCCAGCAGCCCGGGGGTTACCGGACACAATGAGCAGTTCTTC. This translates into CASSPGVTGHNEQFF.

The rearrangement uses TRBV5-5 and TRBJ2-7; perhaps TRBD1 as D (6 bases). V was shortened by 4 bases and J by 0 bases, with 14 bases between the two germline ends. CDR1 and CDR2 (germline): SGHKS, YYEKEE (reference sequence). The CDR3 contains 15 residues. In DNA, the CDR3 is TGTGCCAGCAGCGGACAGCCTCCAAGCTCCTACGAGCAGTACTTC. This sequence encodes CASSGQPPSSYEQYF.

The chain combines TRBV18 with TRBJ2-5, with 13 bases matching TRBD2. The CDR3 extends over 17 amino acids. Germline assignment: CDR1 KGHSH and CDR2 LQKENI. V lost 5 bases to trimming and J lost 4 bases; unmatched junction nucleotides: 10. As DNA, the CDR3 is TGTGCCAGCTCATCCCGCGTGACTAGCGGGAGGATAGAGACCCAGTACTTC. This gives the protein CASSSRVTSGRIETQYF.

J is TRBJ2-3 and V is TRBV6-5; 7 positions match TRBD2. CDR3 length: 14 amino acids. CDR1 and CDR2 from the germline V gene are MNHEY and SVGAGI. After removal of 4 bases from V and 1 base from J, the junction contained 2 bases not matched to a gene. The CDR3 sequence is CASSLGRGTDTQYF. The CDR3 nucleotides read TGTGCCAGCAGTTTGGGGAGGGGCACAGATACGCAGTATTTT.

The rearrangement links TRBV4-2 to TRBJ1-1; 8 positions match TRBD1. The CDR3 loop spans 17 amino acids. V lost 0 bases, J lost 3 bases, and 9 bases stayed unmatched. Germline CDR1 and CDR2: LGHNA and YNFKEQ. The CDR3 loop reads CASSQDSGRGLDTEAFF. The CDR3 region has the DNA TGTGCCAGCAGCCAAGATTCGGGCAGGGGGCTGGACACTGAAGCTTTCTTT.

Notes on this clone: The sample contains more than one DNA sequence encoding this CDR3. This chain links TRBV5-1 with TRBJ2-7; D call uncertain. V shed 3 bases and J shed 2 bases, with 12 bases lying between them. The CDR3 is 14 residues long. Germline values: CDR1 SGHRS, CDR2 YFSETQ. CDR3 protein: CASSWAGWAYEQYF. The CDR3 DNA sequence: TGCGCCAGCAGCTGGGCTGGCTGGGCCTACGAGCAGTACTTC.

This chain uses TRBV29-1 with TRBJ2-3; TRBD2 matches 9 bases. V lost 6 bases to trimming and J lost 2 bases; unmatched junction nucleotides: 12. Per the germline V gene, CDR1 is SQVTM and CDR2 is ANQGSEA. The CDR3 length is 16 residues. The CDR3: CSVEEEREVATDTQYF. The CDR3 region has the DNA TGCAGCGTGGAGGAAGAGCGGGAGGTCGCCACAGATACGCAGTATTTT.

The chain carries TRBV6-6 and TRBJ2-3; 9 bases are a match to TRBD1. Germline V gene lookup returns CDR1 MNHNY and CDR2 SVGAGI (reference sequence). CDR3 length: 16 amino acids. With V trimmed by 6 bases and J by 4 bases, 11 bases remained unmatched. CDR3 bases: TGTGCCAGCAGACCCAACAGGGGGCGCTTAGCAGATACGCAGTATTTT. It is translated as CASRPNRGRLADTQYF.

V usage is TRBV28 and J usage is TRBJ2-7; 9 positions agree with TRBD1. This CDR3 is 14 amino acids long. Germline CDR1 and CDR2: MDHEN and SYDVKM. J was trimmed by 4 bases and V by 9 bases; bases with no gene match: 10. Here the CDR3 reads CASWGRGQGYEQYF. CDR3 bases: TGTGCCAGTTGGGGGCGGGGACAGGGATACGAGCAGTACTTC.

V is TRBV30 and J is TRBJ2-1; weak D call: TRBD2 (6 bases). V was clipped by 0 bases and J by 9 bases, with 9 bases between them. Germline V lookup: CDR1 GTSNPN, CDR2 SVGIG (reference sequence). The CDR3 runs 12 residues. CDR3 coding DNA: TGTGCCTGGAGTGTGACTAGTATTGAGCAGTTCTTC. It is translated as CAWSVTSIEQFF.

The chain combines TRBV11-2 with TRBJ1-1; D unresolved. CDR3 length: 13 residues. V lost 5 bases and J 2 bases, leaving 9 bases between the germline ends. The germline V gene encodes CDR1 SGHAT and CDR2 FQNNGV. The CDR3 bases are TGTGCCAGCAGCAACACACCTAACACTGAAGCTTTCTTT. Protein product: CASSNTPNTEAFF. Full variable domain (outside the CDR3, taken from reference TRBV11-2 and TRBJ1-1): EAGVAQSPRYKIIEKRQSVAFWCNPISGHATLYWYQQILGQGPKLLIQFQNNGVVDDSQLPKDRFSAERLKGVDSTLKIQPAKLEDSAVYLCASSNTPNTEAFFGQGTRLTVV.

The CDR3 loop reads CASSQQTVLPLHF. CDR3 sequence (DNA): TGCGCCAGCAGCCAACAAACTGTCCTGCCCCTCCACTTT. The V and J genes are TRBV4-1 and TRBJ1-6; D unresolved. The CDR3 runs 13 residues. From germline, CDR1 is MGHRA and CDR2 YSYEKL. V was clipped by 2 bases and J by 13 bases, with 12 bases between them.

In DNA, the CDR3 is TGTGCCAGCAGTATAGGACTAGCGGGAGCTGACGAGCAGTACTTC. It is translated as CASSIGLAGADEQYF. This chain joins TRBV27 and TRBJ2-7; 13 nucleotides line up with TRBD2. The CDR3 has 15 residues. J was trimmed by 5 bases and V by 5 bases; bases with no gene match: 6. Germline-derived CDR1 and CDR2 are MNHEY and SMNVEV (reference sequence).

The chain has TRBV23-1 and TRBJ1-4; 8 bases are shared with TRBD1. Being an ORF, TRBV23-1 has a function that is uncertain. V shed 8 bases, J shed 8 bases, and the junction held 10 bases outside the gene matches. CDR3 length equals 14 residues. The CDR3 reads CASAPGQVGEKLFF. CDR3 bases: TGCGCCAGCGCACCGGGACAGGTGGGCGAAAAACTGTTTTTT.

The rearrangement links TRBV7-9 to TRBJ2-2, with 10 bases lining up with TRBD1. Germline V CDR1 and CDR2: SEHNR, FQNEAQ (reference sequence). The CDR3 is 15 amino acids. Trimming cost V 4 bases and J 3 bases; bases outside gene matches: 2. DNA of the CDR3: TGTGCCAGCAGCTCGGGACAGGGGTACACCGGGGAGCTGTTTTTT. Amino acids: CASSSGQGYTGELFF.

This rearrangement joins TRBV7-9 to TRBJ2-3, with unresolved D. The CDR3 loop spans 13 amino acids. V lost 0 bases, J lost 6 bases, and 7 bases lay in between. Germline V gene data show CDR1 as SEHNR and CDR2 as FQNEAQ (reference sequence). CDR3 residues: CASSLARVDTQYF. The CDR3 region has the DNA TGTGCCAGCAGCTTAGCTCGGGTGGATACGCAGTATTTT.

With respect to this clone: Other DNA sequences from this sample encode an identical CDR3 as well. This chain connects TRBV15 to TRBJ2-1; maybe TRBD2 (6 bases). The V end was cut by 1 base, the J end by 0 bases, with 10 bases between. The CDR3 spans 16 residues. CDR1 and CDR2 from the germline V gene are LNHNV and YYDKDF (reference sequence). CDR3 DNA: TGTGCCACCAGCAGAGGAGCCGGGAGCTCCTACAATGAGCAGTTCTTC. It specifies CATSRGAGSSYNEQFF. Based on the CDR3 plus reference TRBV15 and TRBJ2-1, the full variable domain is DAMVIQNPRYQVTQFGKPVTLSCSQTLNHNVMYWYQQKSSQAPKLLFHYYDKDFNNEADTPDNFQSRRPNTSFCFLDIRSPGLGDTAMYLCATSRGAGSSYNEQFFGPGTRLTVL.